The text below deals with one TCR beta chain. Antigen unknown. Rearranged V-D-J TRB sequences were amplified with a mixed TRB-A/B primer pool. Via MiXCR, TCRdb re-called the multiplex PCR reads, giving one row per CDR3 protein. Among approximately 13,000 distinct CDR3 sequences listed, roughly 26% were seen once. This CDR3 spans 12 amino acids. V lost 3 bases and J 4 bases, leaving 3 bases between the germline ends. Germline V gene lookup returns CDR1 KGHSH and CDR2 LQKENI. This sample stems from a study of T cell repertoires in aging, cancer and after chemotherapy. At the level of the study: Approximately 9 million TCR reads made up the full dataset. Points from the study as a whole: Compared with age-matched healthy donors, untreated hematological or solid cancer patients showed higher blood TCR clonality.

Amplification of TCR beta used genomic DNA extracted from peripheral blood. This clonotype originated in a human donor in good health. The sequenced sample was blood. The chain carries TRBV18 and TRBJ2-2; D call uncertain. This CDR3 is CASSPRTGELFF. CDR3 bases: TGTGCCAGCTCACCCCGCACCGGGGAGCTGTTTTTT.